This passage covers 14 T cell receptor beta chains from one sample sequenced in a study of shared clonotypes between healthy human individuals. Repertoires were generated with immunoSEQ multiplex PCR, while TCRdb's copy carries only in-frame clones and drops some. The data hold 740,000 or so clones, with around three quarters observed a single time. Sequenced sample: memory CD4+ T cells sorted from blood. Indicated subset: CD45RA-negative fraction. These receptors were obtained from a woman aged 25 to 45 in good health.

The rearrangement links TRBV2 to TRBJ1-3; possibly TRBD1 for D (6 bases). V lost 8 bases and J lost 0, with 11 bases in between. The CDR3 is made up of 14 amino acids. In germline, CDR1 is SNHLY, CDR2 FYNNEI. CDR3 bases: TGTGCCAGCGACAGGTCCAGCTCTGGAAACACCATATATTTT. Its translation is CASDRSSSGNTIYF.

This sequence joins TRBV28 and TRBJ2-1; 14 bases are a match to TRBD2. CDR1 is MDHEN and CDR2 is SYDVKM in the germline V gene. V lost 10 bases to trimming and J lost 1 base; unmatched junction nucleotides: 9. CDR3 length: 17 residues. CDR3: CATEGLAGEISYNEQFF. The CDR3 region has the DNA TGTGCCACCGAGGGACTAGCGGGAGAAATTTCCTACAATGAGCAGTTCTTC.

Note on this clone: Possible read error: a much larger clone is one base away. J is TRBJ2-6 and V is TRBV7-9; 7 nucleotides agree with TRBD1. The CDR3 is made up of 14 amino acids. Germline values: CDR1 SEHNR, CDR2 FQNEAQ (reference sequence). Losses at the gene ends were 6 bases for V and 2 bases for J; bases not matched to a gene: 1. CDR3 nucleotide sequence: TGTGCCAGCAGTACAGGGGCTGGGGCCAACGTCCTGACTTTC. Its protein product is CASSTGAGANVLTF.

This clone has a count of ten or more. The CDR3 coding sequence is TGTGCCAGCAGTTCGGGACCACACCTAGGTGGAGGCCAGTACTTC. This encodes CASSSGPHLGGGQYF. The rearrangement joins TRBV6-5 to TRBJ2-5; D might be TRBD1 or TRBD2, each matching 5 bases. This CDR3 has 15 amino acids. CDR1 is MNHEY, CDR2 SVGAGI, per germline. Trimming cost V 4 bases and J 10 bases, with 22 bases left between them.

This chain connects TRBV19 to TRBJ1-2, with D perhaps matching TRBD1 (5 bases). V was cut by 4 bases and J by 5 bases, with 11 bases left in between. Germline V gives CDR1 LNHDA, CDR2 SQIVND (reference sequence). This CDR3 region has 13 residues. CDR3 bases: TGTGCCAGTAGTAAGAAGACAGCTTATGGCTACACCTTC. Translated, it gives CASSKKTAYGYTF.

The rearrangement uses TRBV9 and TRBJ2-1; perhaps TRBD1 as D (6 bases). Deletions cut 2 bases from V and 4 bases from J, with 7 bases between. Germline CDR1 and CDR2: SGDLS and YYNGEE. The CDR3 is made up of 13 amino acids. CDR3 amino acids: CASSVGQYNEQFF. In DNA form, the CDR3 reads TGTGCCAGCAGCGTCGGACAGTACAATGAGCAGTTCTTC.

The V and J genes are TRBV7-3 and TRBJ1-5, with D perhaps matching TRBD1 (6 bases). Trimming left V 1 base short and J 5 bases short, with 18 bases between. Germline CDR1 reads SGHTA; CDR2 reads FQGTGA. The CDR3 is 17 residues long. DNA of the CDR3: TGTGCCAGCAGCTTAATCATGGCAAGGGGGTCCCATCAGCCCCAGCATTTT. Protein product: CASSLIMARGSHQPQHF. Drawing the rest from reference TRBV7-3 and TRBJ1-5, the complete variable domain is GAGVSQTPSNKVTEKGKYVELRCDPISGHTALYWYRQSLGQGPEFLIYFQGTGAADDSGLPNDRFFAVRPEGSVSTLKIQRTERGDSAVYLCASSLIMARGSHQPQHFGDGTRLSIL.

The rearrangement uses TRBV7-2 and TRBJ2-1; no definite D call. V lost 1 base, J lost 0 bases, and 4 bases lay in between. The CDR3 loop spans 14 amino acids. CDR1 is SGHTA, CDR2 FQGNSA, per germline. DNA of the CDR3: TGTGCCAGCAGCTTAGATCACTCCTACAATGAGCAGTTCTTC. It yields the protein CASSLDHSYNEQFF.

The V call is TRBV4-2, the J call TRBJ1-2; possible D gene TRBD1, 6 bases. Germline assignment: CDR1 LGHNA and CDR2 YNFKEQ. This CDR3 comprises 14 residues. Trimming cost V 6 bases and J 6 bases, with 17 bases left between them. CDR3 sequence reads: CASRRDIGHDGYTF. CDR3 coding DNA: TGTGCCAGCAGGAGGGACATAGGTCACGATGGCTACACCTTC.

There are many counts of this clone. This chain connects TRBV19 to TRBJ1-5; D gene unclear. V was cut by 4 bases and J by 0 bases, with 19 bases left in between. Germline loops: CDR1 LNHDA, CDR2 SQIVND (reference sequence). This CDR3 comprises 18 residues. CDR3 residues: CASSNPPGRLNSNQPQHF. CDR3 sequence (DNA): TGTGCCAGTAGTAACCCCCCAGGACGGTTGAATAGCAATCAGCCCCAGCATTTT.

There are a few counts of this clone. The chain carries TRBV7-3 and TRBJ1-2; 9 positions agree with TRBD1. After removal of 5 bases from V and 4 bases from J, the junction contained 8 bases not matched to a gene. The CDR3 runs to 15 residues. CDR1 and CDR2 from the germline V gene are SGHTA and FQGTGA. The CDR3 sequence is CASSPGQGTSYGYTF. In nucleotides, the CDR3 is TGTGCCAGCAGCCCTGGACAGGGGACCTCCTATGGCTACACCTTC.

The rearrangement joins TRBV11-3 to TRBJ2-2; D gene unclear. The V gene's germline CDR1 is SGHNT and CDR2 YENEEA. V dropped 5 bases and J dropped 2 bases, with 6 bases sitting between them. There are 13 residues in the CDR3. CDR3 DNA: TGTGCCAGCAGCCTATTTAACACCGGGGAGCTGTTTTTT. As protein: CASSLFNTGELFF.

The V and J genes are TRBV5-1 and TRBJ1-1; the D is unclear. The CDR3 has 14 residues. The V gene's germline CDR1 is SGHRS and CDR2 YFSETQ. V dropped 4 bases and J dropped 1 base, with 11 bases sitting between them. This chain's CDR3 is CASSAKPPNTEAFF. The DNA of the CDR3 is TGCGCCAGCAGCGCGAAACCACCGAACACTGAAGCTTTCTTT.

This chain uses TRBV4-1 with TRBJ2-7, with 10 positions matching TRBD2. CDR3 size: 13 residues. The J segment lost 12 bases and the V segment lost 1 base, leaving 6 bases of the junction unmatched. Looked up from germline, CDR1 is MGHRA and CDR2 is YSYEKL. This CDR3 is CASSQALAGAVYF. Written as DNA, the CDR3 is TGCGCCAGCAGCCAAGCGCTAGCGGGAGCGGTGTACTTC.